Listed below are T cell receptor beta chains from one sample, sequenced in a study of blood T cell repertoires in COVID-19. Assay used: immunoSEQ multiplex PCR; TCRdb lists only in-frame clones, some missing. The data contain around 200,000 clones, about 91% of them singletons. The sample taken for sequencing was PBMCs or T cells enriched from blood (not recorded which). These receptors were taken from a woman aged 18-29 years who had recovered from COVID-19. CDR3s include the opening cysteine and the closing phenylalanine or tryptophan. The D gene is left open where the match is weak. A clone size is listed for some rows: how often the clone was seen (once, few, many), or a class if it is expanded.

CDR3 DNA | CDR3 protein | V gene | clone size | J gene | D gene
TGTGCCAGCACCTCCTCCGGGACTAGCGGGGCAAATGAGCAGTTCTTC | CASTSSGTSGANEQFF | TRBV27 | NA | TRBJ2-1 | TRBD2
TGTGCCAGCAGCTTAAAAGGGGGACTAGCGGGCACCGGGGAGCTGTTTTTT | CASSLKGGLAGTGELFF | TRBV7-3 | once | TRBJ2-2 | TRBD2
TGTGCCAGCAGTGAAGGCGGGCAGCTTAATGAAAAACTGTTTTTT | CASSEGGQLNEKLFF | TRBV2 | NA | TRBJ1-4 | NA
TGTGCCAGCAGCTTAGGTGGAGGGAGGATTACTGAAGCTTTCTTT | CASSLGGGRITEAFF | TRBV7-9 | NA | TRBJ1-1 | NA
TGTGCCTTTTACCCCCGACAGCCACAGGGCACTGAAGCTTTCTTT | CAFYPRQPQGTEAFF | TRBV30 | once | TRBJ1-1 | NA
TGTGCCAGCAGCAGGGGGAGCACAGGGTACGAGCAGTACTTC | CASSRGSTGYEQYF | TRBV11-3 | NA | TRBJ2-7 | NA
TGTGCCTGGAGTAGAGGAGTTGGGTCACCCCTCCACTTT | CAWSRGVGSPLHF | TRBV30 | NA | TRBJ1-6 | NA
TGTGCCAGCAGCCAAGCCCCCACCGCGGGCTACGAGCAGTACTTC | CASSQAPTAGYEQYF | TRBV3-1/TRBV3-2 | few | TRBJ2-7 | NA
TGTGCCAGCAGCTTACCGAAAGGCAGCGGGAGGACCGGGGAGCTGTTTTTT | CASSLPKGSGRTGELFF | TRBV7-6 | once | TRBJ2-2 | TRBD2
TGTGCCAGCAGCACAGACAGGGTGATAACTGAAGCTTTCTTT | CASSTDRVITEAFF | TRBV7-8 | NA | TRBJ1-1 | TRBD1
TGTGCCAGCAGCTCCCCCCTAGCGTCTCAAGAGACCCAGTACTTC | CASSSPLASQETQYF | TRBV5-6 | NA | TRBJ2-5 | NA
TGTGCCAGCAGCTTCCCCTGGGGGGAGAACACTGAAGCTTTCTTT | CASSFPWGENTEAFF | TRBV7-9 | NA | TRBJ1-1 | NA
TGTGCCAGCAGTTTGATCCCCGGGACAGGGGACTTCTATGGCTACACCTTC | CASSLIPGTGDFYGYTF | TRBV28 | once | TRBJ1-2 | TRBD1
TGTGCCATCAGTCCGGGACTAGCGGCAAATGAGCAGTTCTTC | CAISPGLAANEQFF | TRBV10-3 | NA | TRBJ2-1 | TRBD2
TGTGCCAGCAGCTTAGGTAATAGCAATCAGCCCCAGCATTTT | CASSLGNSNQPQHF | TRBV7-9 | NA | TRBJ1-5 | NA
TGTGCCACCTCGGCTGGATTAGCGAGCTACAATGAGCAGTTCTTC | CATSAGLASYNEQFF | TRBV7-9 | few | TRBJ2-1 | NA
TGTGCCAGCAGCGTAGGGGACAGTAACAATGAGCAGTTCTTC | CASSVGDSNNEQFF | TRBV9 | NA | TRBJ2-1 | TRBD1
TGTGCCAGCAGCCCCAAGGGGACAGGGGCAAGCTTATACGAGCAGTACTTC | CASSPKGTGASLYEQYF | TRBV3-1/TRBV3-2 | once | TRBJ2-7 | TRBD1
TGCAGCGTTGGTGGACTATACAATGAGCAGTTCTTC | CSVGGLYNEQFF | TRBV29-1 | few | TRBJ2-1 | NA
TGTGCCAGCAGTCTCTACAGGGGTACGCCGTTCTTC | CASSLYRGTPFF | TRBV12-3/TRBV12-4 | NA | TRBJ2-1 | TRBD1
TGTGCCAGCAGCCCCTCGACAGGGGGTGAGCAGTTCTTC | CASSPSTGGEQFF | TRBV14 | NA | TRBJ2-1 | TRBD1
TGTGCCAGCAGTTTAAACGCAGGGGTGGGCGAGCAGTACTTC | CASSLNAGVGEQYF | TRBV28 | NA | TRBJ2-7 | NA
TGTGCCATCAGTGTGAGGGCTAGCACAGATACGCAGTATTTT | CAISVRASTDTQYF | TRBV10-3 | NA | TRBJ2-3 | NA
TGCGCCAGCAGCTTGGAACCATCGAGAGCAGAAGCTTTCTTT | CASSLEPSRAEAFF | TRBV5-1 | NA | TRBJ1-1 | NA
TGTGCCAGCAGCTTAGCAGGACAGGGCCCCCGGTATTCACCCCTCCACTTT | CASSLAGQGPRYSPLHF | TRBV7-8 | NA | TRBJ1-6 | TRBD1
TGTGCCAGCAGCACTACTAGCGGTTACGAGCAGTACTTC | CASSTTSGYEQYF | TRBV7-3 | NA | TRBJ2-7 | TRBD2
TGTGCCACCAGCAGAGATATTAGCAATCAGCCCCAGCATTTT | CATSRDISNQPQHF | TRBV15 | NA | TRBJ1-5 | NA
TGTGCCAGTAGCCCGGGGGGACCGACGCACAATGAGCAGTTCTTC | CASSPGGPTHNEQFF | TRBV19 | NA | TRBJ2-1 | TRBD2
TGTGCCAGCAGTGAACTGAGTACTATGGGGGAGCTGTTTTTT | CASSELSTMGELFF | TRBV2 | NA | TRBJ2-2 | NA
TGTGCCAGCAGCCAGAATTTAGGACAGGTCCCTGAAGCTTTCTTT | CASSQNLGQVPEAFF | TRBV4-2 | NA | TRBJ1-1 | TRBD1
TGTGCCAGCAGGCCGTCGGGGGGAAACTATGGCTACACCTTC | CASRPSGGNYGYTF | TRBV7-9 | NA | TRBJ1-2 | NA
TGTGCCAGCAGCGTGGGACTAGCTCTCCCCGGGGAGCTGTTTTTT | CASSVGLALPGELFF | TRBV9 | few | TRBJ2-2 | TRBD2
TGTGCCAGCAGCGAGGGACTAGCGGACTACAATGAGCAGTTCTTC | CASSEGLADYNEQFF | TRBV7-6 | NA | TRBJ2-1 | TRBD2
TGTGCCAGCAGAAGACTAGGGGCGGCGGGCTACAATGAGCAGTTCTTC | CASRRLGAAGYNEQFF | TRBV28 | NA | TRBJ2-1 | NA
TGTGCCAGCAGGACCCTAGGCGGGAGGTTAGATACGCAGTATTTT | CASRTLGGRLDTQYF | TRBV6-5 | NA | TRBJ2-3 | TRBD2
TGTGCCAGCAGTTTTCCTGGTCAGCAGGGAAGCAATCAGCCCCAGCATTTT | CASSFPGQQGSNQPQHF | TRBV28 | NA | TRBJ1-5 | NA
TGTGCCAGCAGTCCAACAGGGGCCCAAGAGACCCAGTACTTC | CASSPTGAQETQYF | TRBV6-2/TRBV6-3 | NA | TRBJ2-5 | TRBD1
TGTGCCACCAGTCGGGACAGGGTGCAGCCCCAGCATTTT | CATSRDRVQPQHF | TRBV15 | NA | TRBJ1-5 | TRBD1
TGCGCCAGCAGCTTGCGAACGGGAGCGACCGGGGAGCTGTTTTTT | CASSLRTGATGELFF | TRBV5-1 | few | TRBJ2-2 | NA
TGCGCCAGCAGCCAAGGTTCTGCTAGCGGGATGGATACGCAGTATTTT | CASSQGSASGMDTQYF | TRBV4-1 | NA | TRBJ2-3 | TRBD2
TGTGCCTGGAGTCAGGACAGGTCCCTCCAGCCCCAGCATTTT | CAWSQDRSLQPQHF | TRBV30 | NA | TRBJ1-5 | TRBD1
TGTGCCAGCAGCAAGGAGGGTCTCTACGAGCAGTACTTC | CASSKEGLYEQYF | TRBV7-8 | NA | TRBJ2-7 | NA
TGTGCCAGTAGCCCCCCCCCGGGACTCATGATCTCCTACAATGAGCAGTTCTTC | CASSPPPGLMISYNEQFF | TRBV19 | NA | TRBJ2-1 | NA
TGCGCCAGCAGCCAAGTCCTGTCGCGGGGGGCGAATGGCTACACCTTC | CASSQVLSRGANGYTF | TRBV4-1 | few | TRBJ1-2 | NA
TGTGCCAGCAGTTACAGGGGTTCTGAAGCTTTCTTT | CASSYRGSEAFF | TRBV6-5 | NA | TRBJ1-1 | NA
TGTGCCAGCAGCTTAACAGGGAGCACTGAAGCTTTCTTT | CASSLTGSTEAFF | TRBV7-8 | NA | TRBJ1-1 | NA
TGCGCCAGCAGCTCCGGGACAGCGGTCACAGATACGCAGTATTTT | CASSSGTAVTDTQYF | TRBV5-1 | NA | TRBJ2-3 | TRBD1
TGTGCCAGTAGTATAGTAGTGACTAGTTCATCGGAGACCCAGTACTTC | CASSIVVTSSSETQYF | TRBV19 | NA | TRBJ2-5 | NA
TGCGCCAGCAGTGTACGGCTAGCGGGGACAGATACGCAGTATTTT | CASSVRLAGTDTQYF | TRBV10-2 | NA | TRBJ2-3 | TRBD2
TGCGCCAGCAGCTTGGCCCCCCCCGCGGGAGATGGAGAGACCCAGTACTTC | CASSLAPPAGDGETQYF | TRBV5-1 | NA | TRBJ2-5 | TRBD2
TGTGCCAGCAGCTCTGACGTCGGGGGTCTTGATTCACCCCTCCACTTT | CASSSDVGGLDSPLHF | TRBV5-6 | NA | TRBJ1-6 | NA
TGTGCCAGCAGCCTGACTAGGGGATCCAATGAGCAGTTCTTC | CASSLTRGSNEQFF | TRBV4-2 | NA | TRBJ2-1 | NA
TGTGCCAGCAATTCCCCGACAGGTAAAGGAAACAATCAGCCCCAGCATTTT | CASNSPTGKGNNQPQHF | TRBV28 | NA | TRBJ1-5 | NA
TGCAGTGCCCAGCGACGGGACGAGCAGTACTTC | CSAQRRDEQYF | TRBV20-1 | NA | TRBJ2-7 | NA
TGTGCCAGCAGTTTATCAGGGGTCTTGGACTATGGCTACACCTTC | CASSLSGVLDYGYTF | TRBV28 | NA | TRBJ1-2 | NA
TGTGCCAGCAGCTTTTTTGGGGACAGCTATGGCTACACCTTC | CASSFFGDSYGYTF | TRBV7-3 | NA | TRBJ1-2 | TRBD1
TGCAGCGTTGCATACACCGGGACTAGCTACGAGCAGTACTTC | CSVAYTGTSYEQYF | TRBV29-1 | NA | TRBJ2-7 | TRBD2